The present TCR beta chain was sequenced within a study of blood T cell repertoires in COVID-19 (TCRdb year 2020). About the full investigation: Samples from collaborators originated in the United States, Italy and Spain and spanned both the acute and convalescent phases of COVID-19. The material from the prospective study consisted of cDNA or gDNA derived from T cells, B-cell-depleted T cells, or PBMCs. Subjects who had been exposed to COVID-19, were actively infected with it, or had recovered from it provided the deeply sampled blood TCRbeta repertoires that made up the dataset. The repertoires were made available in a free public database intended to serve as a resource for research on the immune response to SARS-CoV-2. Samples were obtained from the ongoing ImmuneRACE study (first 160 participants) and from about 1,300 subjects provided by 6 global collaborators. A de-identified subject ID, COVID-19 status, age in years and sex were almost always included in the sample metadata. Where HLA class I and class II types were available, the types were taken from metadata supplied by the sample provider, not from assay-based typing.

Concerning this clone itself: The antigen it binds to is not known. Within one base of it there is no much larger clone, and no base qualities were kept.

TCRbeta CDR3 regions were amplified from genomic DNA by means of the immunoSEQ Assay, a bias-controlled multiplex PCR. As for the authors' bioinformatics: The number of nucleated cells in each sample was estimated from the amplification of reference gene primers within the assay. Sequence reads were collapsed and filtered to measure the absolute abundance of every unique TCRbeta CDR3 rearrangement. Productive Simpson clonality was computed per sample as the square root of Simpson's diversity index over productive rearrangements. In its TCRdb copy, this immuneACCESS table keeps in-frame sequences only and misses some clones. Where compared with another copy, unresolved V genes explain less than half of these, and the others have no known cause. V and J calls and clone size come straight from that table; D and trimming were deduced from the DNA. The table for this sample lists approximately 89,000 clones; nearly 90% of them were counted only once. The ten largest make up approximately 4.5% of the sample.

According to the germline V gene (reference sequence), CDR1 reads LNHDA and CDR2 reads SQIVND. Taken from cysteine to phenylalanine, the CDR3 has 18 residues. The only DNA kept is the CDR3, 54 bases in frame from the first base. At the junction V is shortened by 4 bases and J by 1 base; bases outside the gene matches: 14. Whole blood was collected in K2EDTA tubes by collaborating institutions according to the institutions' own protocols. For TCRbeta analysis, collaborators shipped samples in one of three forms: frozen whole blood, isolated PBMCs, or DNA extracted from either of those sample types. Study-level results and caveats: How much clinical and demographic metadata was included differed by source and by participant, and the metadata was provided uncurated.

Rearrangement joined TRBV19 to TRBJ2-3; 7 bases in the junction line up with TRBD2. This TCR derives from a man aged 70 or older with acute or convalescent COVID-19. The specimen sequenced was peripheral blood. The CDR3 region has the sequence CASSSGPFVRGGTDTQYF. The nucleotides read TGTGCCAGTAGTAGCGGTCCCTTTGTTCGGGGGGGCACAGATACGCAGTATTTT.